Listed here are 10 T cell receptor beta chains from one sample, sequenced in a study of cytomegalovirus exposure and HLA in healthy donors. PCR employed 60 Vbeta and 13 Jbeta primers. Clones were sequenced by immunoSEQ multiplex PCR, and TCRdb holds only the in-frame ones, with some missing. The data hold about 130,000 clones, with 82% observed a single time. What was sequenced was PBMCs. All receptors come from a boy aged 5-17 years in good health and CMV-seronegative.

The rearrangement uses TRBV5-1 and TRBJ1-1; no definite D call. The CDR3 totals 15 residues. Trimming pared 2 bases from V and 6 bases from J, leaving 17 bases between. Germline values: CDR1 SGHRS, CDR2 YFSETQ. The CDR3 region is CASSFKAGLKAEAFF. Here the CDR3 DNA reads TGCGCCAGCAGCTTTAAGGCGGGCCTGAAGGCTGAAGCTTTCTTT.

This clone is a singleton in its sample. V usage is TRBV7-8 and J usage is TRBJ2-1; a weak D match, TRBD1 (5 bases). This CDR3 has 15 residues. Between the trimmed V and J ends, which lost 4 bases and 0 bases, there was a span of 10 bases. Per germline, CDR1 SGHVS and CDR2 FQNEAQ. The DNA for the CDR3 is TGTGCCAGCAGCTACGACAGTCTCTCCTACAATGAGCAGTTCTTC. Translated, it gives CASSYDSLSYNEQFF.

The J gene is TRBJ2-7, the V gene TRBV6-7; possibly TRBD2 for D (5 bases). TRBV6-7 is an open reading frame, and its role is uncertain. Trimming left V 2 bases short and J 5 bases short, with 19 bases between. The CDR3 loop spans 16 amino acids. The CDR3 DNA reads TGTGCCAGCAGTTACACAAAACGGACTCCCTGGGACGAGCAGTACTTC. This translates into CASSYTKRTPWDEQYF.

The J gene is TRBJ2-1, the V gene TRBV4-1, with D perhaps TRBD1 (5 bases). The germline V and J ends were trimmed by 1 base and 6 bases, with 10 bases remaining between them. Germline V CDR1 and CDR2: MGHRA, YSYEKL. The CDR3 has 14 residues. The CDR3 here is CASSQGGQGNEQFF. CDR3 nucleotide sequence: TGCGCCAGCAGCCAAGGGGGCCAGGGCAATGAGCAGTTCTTC.

This clone showed up just once. Written as DNA, the CDR3 is TGTGCTAGTGGTATGGACAGCGGCGAGGAAAAACTGTTTTTT. Translated, it gives CASGMDSGEEKLFF. V is TRBV12-5 and J is TRBJ1-4; D might be TRBD1 (6 bases). Trimming removed 5 bases at V and 8 bases at J, with 15 bases between. CDR3 size: 14 residues. CDR1 LGHNT and CDR2 FRNRAP come from the germline V gene.

J is TRBJ2-1 and V is TRBV7-6; 7 bases fit TRBD2. CDR1 and CDR2 (germline): SGHVS, FNYEAQ. The CDR3 runs 15 residues. Trimming at V came to 2 bases and at J to 10 bases, leaving 11 bases not matched to a gene. In nucleotides, the CDR3 is TGTGCCAGCAGCTTATCGAAGCGGGATAAGGGGGAGCAGTTCTTC. This sequence encodes CASSLSKRDKGEQFF. The full variable domain, with the rest looked up from reference TRBV7-6 and TRBJ2-1, is GAGVSQSPRYKVTKRGQDVALRCDPISGHVSLYWYRQALGQGPEFLTYFNYEAQQDKSGLPNDRFSAERPEGSISTLTIQRTEQRDSAMYRCASSLSKRDKGEQFFGPGTRLTVL.

The V call is TRBV5-5, the J call TRBJ2-5; possibly TRBD2 for D (6 bases). The CDR3 sequence is 14 residues long. V was cut by 4 bases and J by 4 bases, with 14 bases left in between. In germline, CDR1 is SGHKS, CDR2 YYEKEE (reference sequence). The CDR3 is CASSPVGGRETQYF. In DNA form, the CDR3 reads TGTGCCAGCAGCCCCGTGGGGGGTCGAGAGACCCAGTACTTC.

V and J are TRBV10-3 and TRBJ2-2, with 7 bases fitting TRBD2. CDR1 and CDR2 (germline): ENHRY, SYGVKD. This CDR3 region has 17 residues. V dropped 2 bases and J dropped 0; count of bases not matched to a gene: 6. CDR3: CAISEELLAANTGELFF. The CDR3, as DNA: TGTGCCATCAGTGAGGAACTTCTAGCGGCGAACACCGGGGAGCTGTTTTTT.

This clone was seen only a few times. The chain recombines TRBV7-2 with TRBJ2-1, with TRBD2 identical over 7 bases. J lost 6 bases, V lost 6 bases, and 11 bases had no gene match. CDR1 SGHTA and CDR2 FQGNSA come from the germline V gene. The CDR3 covers 15 residues. The CDR3 DNA follows: TGTGCCAGCAGGTTCCGGGGAGGGCCGGTCAATGAGCAGTTCTTC. Protein product: CASRFRGGPVNEQFF.

This chain connects TRBV9 to TRBJ1-2; 10 positions match TRBD1. The V segment lost 0 bases and the J segment 4 bases; nucleotides outside the gene matches: 0. The CDR3 spans 14 residues. Germline V CDR1 and CDR2: SGDLS, YYNGEE. The CDR3 reads CASSVGTGGYGYTF. The CDR3 bases are TGTGCCAGCAGCGTAGGGACAGGGGGCTATGGCTACACCTTC.